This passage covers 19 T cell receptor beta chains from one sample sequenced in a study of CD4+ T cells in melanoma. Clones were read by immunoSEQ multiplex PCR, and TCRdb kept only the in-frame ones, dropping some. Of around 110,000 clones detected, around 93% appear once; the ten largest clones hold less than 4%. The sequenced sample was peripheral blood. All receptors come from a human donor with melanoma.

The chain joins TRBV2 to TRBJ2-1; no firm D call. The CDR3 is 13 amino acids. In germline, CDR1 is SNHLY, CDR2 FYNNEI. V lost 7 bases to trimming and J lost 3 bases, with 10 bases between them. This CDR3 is CASKVRFYNEQFF. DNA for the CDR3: TGTGCCAGCAAAGTCAGATTCTACAATGAGCAGTTCTTC.

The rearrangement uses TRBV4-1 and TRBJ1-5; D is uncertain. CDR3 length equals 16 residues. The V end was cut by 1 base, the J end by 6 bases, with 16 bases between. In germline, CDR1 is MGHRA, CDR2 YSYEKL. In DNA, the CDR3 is TGCGCCAGCAGCCAAGGAGTTTGGCAGATCGCTCAGCCCCAGCATTTT. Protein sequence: CASSQGVWQIAQPQHF.

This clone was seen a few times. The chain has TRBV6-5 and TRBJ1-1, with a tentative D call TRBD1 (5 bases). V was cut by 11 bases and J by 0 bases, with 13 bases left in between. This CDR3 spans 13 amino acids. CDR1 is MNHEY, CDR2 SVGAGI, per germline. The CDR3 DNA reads TGTGCCTGCCAGGGTTATCTGAACACTGAAGCTTTCTTT. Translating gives CACQGYLNTEAFF.

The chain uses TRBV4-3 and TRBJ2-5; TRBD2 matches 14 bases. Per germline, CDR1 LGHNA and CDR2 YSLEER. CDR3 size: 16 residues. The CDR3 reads CATPGLAGEYQETQYF. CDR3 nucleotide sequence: TGCGCAACTCCGGGACTAGCGGGGGAGTACCAAGAGACCCAGTACTTC.

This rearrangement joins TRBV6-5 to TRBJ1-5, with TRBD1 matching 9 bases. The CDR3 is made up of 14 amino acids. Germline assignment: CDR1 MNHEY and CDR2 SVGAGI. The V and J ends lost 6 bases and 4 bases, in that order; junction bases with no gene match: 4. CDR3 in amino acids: CASSWTGANQPQHF. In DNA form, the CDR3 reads TGTGCCAGCAGCTGGACAGGGGCGAATCAGCCCCAGCATTTT.

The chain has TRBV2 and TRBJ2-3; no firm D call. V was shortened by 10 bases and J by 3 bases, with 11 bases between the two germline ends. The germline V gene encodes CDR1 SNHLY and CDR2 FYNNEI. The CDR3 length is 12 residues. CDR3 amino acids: CAIVRLTDTQYF. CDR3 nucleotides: TGTGCCATCGTACGACTGACAGATACGCAGTATTTT.

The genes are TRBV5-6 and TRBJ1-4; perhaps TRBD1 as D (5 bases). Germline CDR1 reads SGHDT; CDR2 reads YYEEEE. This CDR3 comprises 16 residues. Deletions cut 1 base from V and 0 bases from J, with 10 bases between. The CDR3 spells CASSLSGASTNEKLFF. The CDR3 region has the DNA TGTGCCAGCAGCTTGTCCGGGGCGTCAACTAATGAAAAACTGTTTTTT.

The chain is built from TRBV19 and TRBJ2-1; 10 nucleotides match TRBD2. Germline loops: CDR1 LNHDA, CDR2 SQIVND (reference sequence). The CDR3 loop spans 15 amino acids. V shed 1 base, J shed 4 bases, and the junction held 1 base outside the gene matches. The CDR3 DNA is TGTGCCAGTAGTATAGCACTAGCGGGATACAATGAGCAGTTCTTC. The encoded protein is CASSIALAGYNEQFF.

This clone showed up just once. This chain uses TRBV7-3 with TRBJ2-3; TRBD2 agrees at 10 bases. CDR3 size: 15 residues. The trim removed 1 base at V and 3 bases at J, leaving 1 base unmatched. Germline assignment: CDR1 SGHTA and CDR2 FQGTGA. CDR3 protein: CASSLRGLATDTQYF. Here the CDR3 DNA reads TGTGCCAGCAGCTTAAGGGGACTAGCGACAGATACGCAGTATTTT.

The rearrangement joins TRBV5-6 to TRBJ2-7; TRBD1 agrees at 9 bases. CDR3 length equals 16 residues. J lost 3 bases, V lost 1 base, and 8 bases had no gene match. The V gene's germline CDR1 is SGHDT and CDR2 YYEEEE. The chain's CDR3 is CASSLLGGQGIYEQYF. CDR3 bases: TGTGCCAGCAGCTTGTTAGGGGGACAGGGCATCTACGAGCAGTACTTC.

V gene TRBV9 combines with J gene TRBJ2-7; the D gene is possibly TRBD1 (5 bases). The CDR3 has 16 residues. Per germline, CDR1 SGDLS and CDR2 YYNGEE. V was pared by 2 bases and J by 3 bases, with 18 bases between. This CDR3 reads CASSVGGAGLNYEQYF. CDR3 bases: TGTGCCAGCAGCGTCGGTGGGGCAGGGCTGAACTACGAGCAGTACTTC.

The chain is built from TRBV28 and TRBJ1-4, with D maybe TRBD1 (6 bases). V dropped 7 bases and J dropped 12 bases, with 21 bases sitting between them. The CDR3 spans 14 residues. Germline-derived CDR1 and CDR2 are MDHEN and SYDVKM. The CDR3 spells CASTTGTNIPELFF. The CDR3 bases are TGTGCCAGCACCACCGGGACAAATATACCCGAACTGTTTTTT.

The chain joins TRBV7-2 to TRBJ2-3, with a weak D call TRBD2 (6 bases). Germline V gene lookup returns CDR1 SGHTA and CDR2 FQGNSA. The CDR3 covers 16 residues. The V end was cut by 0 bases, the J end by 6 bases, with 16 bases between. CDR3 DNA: TGTGCCAGCAGCTTAGCGTTAGGGGCGGGAATGGATACGCAGTATTTT. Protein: CASSLALGAGMDTQYF.

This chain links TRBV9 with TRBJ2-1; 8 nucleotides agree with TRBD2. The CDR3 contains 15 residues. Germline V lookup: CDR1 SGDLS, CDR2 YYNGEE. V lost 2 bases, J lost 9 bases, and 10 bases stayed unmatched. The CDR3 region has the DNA TGTGCCAGCAGCGTTTCGCCGGGGGGGCAGGTTGAGCAGTTCTTC. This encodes CASSVSPGGQVEQFF.

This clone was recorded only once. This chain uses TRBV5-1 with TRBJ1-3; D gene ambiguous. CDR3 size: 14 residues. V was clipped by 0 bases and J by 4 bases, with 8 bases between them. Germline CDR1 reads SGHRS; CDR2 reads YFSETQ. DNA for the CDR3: TGCGCCAGCAGCTTGGTGGGGTACGGAAACACCATATATTTT. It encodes CASSLVGYGNTIYF.

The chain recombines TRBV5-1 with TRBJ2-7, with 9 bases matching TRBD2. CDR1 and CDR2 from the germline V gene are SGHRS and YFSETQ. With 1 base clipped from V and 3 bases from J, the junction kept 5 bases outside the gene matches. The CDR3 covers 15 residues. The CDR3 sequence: CASSLFGGGDYEQYF. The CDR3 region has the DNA TGCGCCAGCAGCTTGTTCGGCGGGGGGGACTACGAGCAGTACTTC.

The CDR3 here is CASSFGTATGELFF. CDR3 bases: TGTGCCAGCAGTTTCGGGACAGCCACCGGGGAGCTGTTTTTT. The chain employs TRBV27 and TRBJ2-2; 7 bases agree with TRBD1. V lost 3 bases, J lost 4 bases, and 2 bases stayed unmatched. In germline, CDR1 is MNHEY, CDR2 SMNVEV (reference sequence). The CDR3 contains 14 residues.

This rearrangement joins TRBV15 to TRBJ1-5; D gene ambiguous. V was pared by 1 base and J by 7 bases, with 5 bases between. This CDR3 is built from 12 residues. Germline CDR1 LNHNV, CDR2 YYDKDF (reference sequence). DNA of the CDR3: TGTGCCACCAGCAGAGTGGACCAGCCCCAGCATTTT. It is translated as CATSRVDQPQHF.

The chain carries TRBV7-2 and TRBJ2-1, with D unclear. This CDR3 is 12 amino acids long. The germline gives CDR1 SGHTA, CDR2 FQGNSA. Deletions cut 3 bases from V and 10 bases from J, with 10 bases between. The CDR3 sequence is CASSFTNFEQFF. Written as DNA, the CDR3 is TGTGCCAGCAGCTTTACAAATTTCGAGCAGTTCTTC.